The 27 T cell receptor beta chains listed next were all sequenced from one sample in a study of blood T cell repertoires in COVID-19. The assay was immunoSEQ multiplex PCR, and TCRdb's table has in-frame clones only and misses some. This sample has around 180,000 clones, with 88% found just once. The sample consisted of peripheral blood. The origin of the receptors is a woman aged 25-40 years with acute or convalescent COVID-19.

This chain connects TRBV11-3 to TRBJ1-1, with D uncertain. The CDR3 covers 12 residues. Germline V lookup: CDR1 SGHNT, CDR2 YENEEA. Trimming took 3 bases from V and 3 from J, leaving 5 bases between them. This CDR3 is CASSFRDTEAFF. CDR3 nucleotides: TGTGCCAGCAGCTTCCGGGACACTGAAGCTTTCTTT.

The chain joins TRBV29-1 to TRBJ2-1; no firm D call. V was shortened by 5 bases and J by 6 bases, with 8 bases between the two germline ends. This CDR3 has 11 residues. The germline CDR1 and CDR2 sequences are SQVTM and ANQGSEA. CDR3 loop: CSVRPSNEQFF. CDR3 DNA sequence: TGCAGCGTTCGCCCTAGCAATGAGCAGTTCTTC.

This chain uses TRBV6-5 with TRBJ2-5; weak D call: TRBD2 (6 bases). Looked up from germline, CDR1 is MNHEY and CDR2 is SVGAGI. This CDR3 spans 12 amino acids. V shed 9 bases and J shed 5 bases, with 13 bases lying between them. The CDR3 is CASSGRVETQYF. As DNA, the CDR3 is TGTGCCAGTAGCGGAAGGGTGGAGACCCAGTACTTC.

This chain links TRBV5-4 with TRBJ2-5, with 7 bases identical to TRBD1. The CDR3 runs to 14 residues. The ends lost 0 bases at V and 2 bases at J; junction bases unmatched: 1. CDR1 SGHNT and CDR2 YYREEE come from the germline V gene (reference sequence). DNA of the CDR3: TGTGCCAGCAGCTTGGGGACAGGACAAGAGACCCAGTACTTC. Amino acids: CASSLGTGQETQYF.

CDR3: CSVQGTYGYTF. The CDR3 DNA sequence: TGCAGCGTTCAGGGGACCTATGGCTACACCTTC. The chain couples TRBV29-1 to TRBJ1-2; weak D call: TRBD1 (6 bases). Germline assignment: CDR1 SQVTM and CDR2 ANQGSEA. This CDR3 is 11 amino acids long. Trimming cost V 5 bases and J 4 bases, with 8 bases left between them.

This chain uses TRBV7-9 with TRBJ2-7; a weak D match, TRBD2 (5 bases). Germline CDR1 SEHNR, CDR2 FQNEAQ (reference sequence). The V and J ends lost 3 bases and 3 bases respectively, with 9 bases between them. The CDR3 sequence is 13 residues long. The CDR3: CASSFRGNYEQYF. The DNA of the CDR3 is TGTGCCAGCAGCTTTCGGGGAAACTACGAGCAGTACTTC.

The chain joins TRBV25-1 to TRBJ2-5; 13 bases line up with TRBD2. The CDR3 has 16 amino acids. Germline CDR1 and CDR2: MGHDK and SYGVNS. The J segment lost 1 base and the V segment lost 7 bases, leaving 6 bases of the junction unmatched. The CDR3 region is CASKYGLAGVQETQYF. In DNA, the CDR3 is TGTGCCAGCAAGTATGGACTAGCGGGAGTCCAAGAGACCCAGTACTTC.

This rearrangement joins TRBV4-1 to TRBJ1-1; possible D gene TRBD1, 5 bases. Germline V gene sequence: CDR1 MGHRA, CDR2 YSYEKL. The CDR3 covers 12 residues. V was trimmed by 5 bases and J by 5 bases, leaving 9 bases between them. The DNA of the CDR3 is TGCGCCAGCAGCGGCCAGGGAACTGAAGCTTTCTTT. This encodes CASSGQGTEAFF.

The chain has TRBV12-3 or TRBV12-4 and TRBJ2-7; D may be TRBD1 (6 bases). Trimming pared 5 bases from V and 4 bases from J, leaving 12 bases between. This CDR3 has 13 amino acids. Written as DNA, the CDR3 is TGTGCCAGCAGTCAGGACAGCAAATACGAGCAGTACTTC. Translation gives CASSQDSKYEQYF.

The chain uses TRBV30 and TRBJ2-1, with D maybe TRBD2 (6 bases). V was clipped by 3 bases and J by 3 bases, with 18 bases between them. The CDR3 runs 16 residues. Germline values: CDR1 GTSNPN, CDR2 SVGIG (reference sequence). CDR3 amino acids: CAWSLGLGGSYNEQFF. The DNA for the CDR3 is TGTGCCTGGAGCCTAGGGCTGGGGGGTAGCTACAATGAGCAGTTCTTC.

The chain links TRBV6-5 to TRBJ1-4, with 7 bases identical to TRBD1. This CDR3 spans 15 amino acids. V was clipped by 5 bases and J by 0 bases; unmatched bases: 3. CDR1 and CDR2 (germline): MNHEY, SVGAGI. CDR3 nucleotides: TGTGCCAGCAGTCATCAGGGGGCAACTAATGAAAAACTGTTTTTT. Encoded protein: CASSHQGATNEKLFF.

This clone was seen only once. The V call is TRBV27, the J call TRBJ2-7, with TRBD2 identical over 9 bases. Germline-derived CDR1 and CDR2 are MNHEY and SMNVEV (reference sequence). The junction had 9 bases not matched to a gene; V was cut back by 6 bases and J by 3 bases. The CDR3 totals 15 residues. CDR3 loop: CASSPPGLAVYEQYF. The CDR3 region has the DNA TGTGCCAGCAGCCCCCCGGGACTAGCTGTCTACGAGCAGTACTTC.

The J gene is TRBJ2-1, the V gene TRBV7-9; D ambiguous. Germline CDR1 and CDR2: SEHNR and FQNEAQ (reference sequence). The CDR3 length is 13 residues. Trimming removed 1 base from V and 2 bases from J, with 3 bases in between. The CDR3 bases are TGTGCCAGCAGCTTAGGCGCCTACAATGAGCAGTTCTTC. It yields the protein CASSLGAYNEQFF.

The chain's CDR3 is CASSLDGSVDEQFF. CDR3 nucleotide sequence: TGCGCCAGCAGCTTGGATGGTTCGGTGGATGAGCAGTTCTTC. The chain joins TRBV5-1 to TRBJ2-1; D unresolved. CDR3 length equals 14 residues. Germline V lookup: CDR1 SGHRS, CDR2 YFSETQ. Between the trimmed V and J ends, which lost 0 bases and 8 bases, there was a span of 12 bases.

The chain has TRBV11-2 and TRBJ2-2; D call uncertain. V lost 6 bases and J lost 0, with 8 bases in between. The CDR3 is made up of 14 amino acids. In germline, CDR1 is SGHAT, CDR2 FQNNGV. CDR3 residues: CASRLPSNTGELFF. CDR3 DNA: TGTGCCAGCAGACTGCCCTCGAACACCGGGGAGCTGTTTTTT.

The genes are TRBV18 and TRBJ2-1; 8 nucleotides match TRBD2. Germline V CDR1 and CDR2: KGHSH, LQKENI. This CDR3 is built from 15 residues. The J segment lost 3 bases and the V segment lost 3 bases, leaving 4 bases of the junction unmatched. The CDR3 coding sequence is TGTGCCAGCTCACCGGGAGCGGGAGTCTACAATGAGCAGTTCTTC. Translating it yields CASSPGAGVYNEQFF.

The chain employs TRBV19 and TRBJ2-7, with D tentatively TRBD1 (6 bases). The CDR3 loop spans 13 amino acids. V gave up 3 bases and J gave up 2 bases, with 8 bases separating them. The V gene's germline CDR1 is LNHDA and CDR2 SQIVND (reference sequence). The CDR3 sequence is CASSMAGAYEQYF. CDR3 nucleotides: TGTGCCAGTAGTATGGCAGGGGCCTACGAGCAGTACTTC.

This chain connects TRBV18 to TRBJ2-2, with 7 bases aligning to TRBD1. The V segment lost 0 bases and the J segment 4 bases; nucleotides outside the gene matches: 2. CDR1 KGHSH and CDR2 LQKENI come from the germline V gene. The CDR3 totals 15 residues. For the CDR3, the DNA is TGTGCCAGCTCACCACCGGACAGGATCACCGGGGAGCTGTTTTTT. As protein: CASSPPDRITGELFF.

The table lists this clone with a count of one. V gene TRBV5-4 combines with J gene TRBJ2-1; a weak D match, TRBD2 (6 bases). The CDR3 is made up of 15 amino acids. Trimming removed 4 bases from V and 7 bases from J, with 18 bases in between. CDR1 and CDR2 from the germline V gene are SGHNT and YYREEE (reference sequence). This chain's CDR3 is CASSLRLGIENEQFF. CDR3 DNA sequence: TGTGCCAGCAGCCTGCGACTAGGCATAGAGAATGAGCAGTTCTTC.

The CDR3 sequence: CASSHWETQYF. The CDR3 coding sequence is TGTGCCAGCAGCCACTGGGAGACCCAGTACTTC. The rearrangement uses TRBV7-8 and TRBJ2-5; D ambiguous. CDR3 size: 11 residues. Per the germline V gene, CDR1 is SGHVS and CDR2 is FQNEAQ. V was pared by 5 bases and J by 5 bases, with 6 bases between. The full variable domain, its missing parts supplied by reference TRBV7-8 and TRBJ2-5, is GAGVSQSPRYKVAKRGQDVALRCDPISGHVSLFWYQQALGQGPEFLTYFQNEAQLDKSGLPSDRFFAERPEGSVSTLKIQRTQQEDSAVYLCASSHWETQYFGPGTRLLVL.

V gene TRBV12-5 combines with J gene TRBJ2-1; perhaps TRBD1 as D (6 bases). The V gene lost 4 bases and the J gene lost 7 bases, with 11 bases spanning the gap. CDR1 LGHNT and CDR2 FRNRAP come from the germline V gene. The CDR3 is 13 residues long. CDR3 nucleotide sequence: TGTGCTAGTGGTTATGGGGGCCTGAATGAGCAGTTCTTC. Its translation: CASGYGGLNEQFF.

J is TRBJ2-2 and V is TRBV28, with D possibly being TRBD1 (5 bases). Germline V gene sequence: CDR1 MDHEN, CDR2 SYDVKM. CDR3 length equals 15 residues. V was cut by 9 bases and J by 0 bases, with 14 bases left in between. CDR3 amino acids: CASDSHSSNTGELFF. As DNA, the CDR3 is TGTGCCAGTGACAGTCACAGTTCGAACACCGGGGAGCTGTTTTTT.

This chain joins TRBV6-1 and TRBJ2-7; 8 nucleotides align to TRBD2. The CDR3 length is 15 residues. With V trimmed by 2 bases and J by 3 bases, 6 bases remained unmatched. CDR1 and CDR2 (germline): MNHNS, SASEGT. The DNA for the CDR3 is TGTGCCAGCAGTGAAAAAGCGGGAGCGAACTACGAGCAGTACTTC. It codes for CASSEKAGANYEQYF.

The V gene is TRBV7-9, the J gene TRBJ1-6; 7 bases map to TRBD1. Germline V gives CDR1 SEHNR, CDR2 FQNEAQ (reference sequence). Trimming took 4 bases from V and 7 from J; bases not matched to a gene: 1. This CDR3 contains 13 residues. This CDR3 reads CASSWDSNSPLHF. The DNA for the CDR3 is TGTGCCAGCAGCTGGGACAGCAATTCACCCCTCCACTTT.

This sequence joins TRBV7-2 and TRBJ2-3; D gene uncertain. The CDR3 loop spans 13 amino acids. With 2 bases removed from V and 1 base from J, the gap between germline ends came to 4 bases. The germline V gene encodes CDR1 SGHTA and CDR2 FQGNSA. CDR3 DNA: TGTGCCAGCAGCTTATCAGGCACAGATACGCAGTATTTT. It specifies CASSLSGTDTQYF.

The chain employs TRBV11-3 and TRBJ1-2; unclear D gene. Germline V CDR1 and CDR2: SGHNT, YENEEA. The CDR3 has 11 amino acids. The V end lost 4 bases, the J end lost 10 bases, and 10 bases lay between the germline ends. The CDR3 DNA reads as TGTGCCAGCAGCTCCCGGGGTACCTACACCTTC. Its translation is CASSSRGTYTF.

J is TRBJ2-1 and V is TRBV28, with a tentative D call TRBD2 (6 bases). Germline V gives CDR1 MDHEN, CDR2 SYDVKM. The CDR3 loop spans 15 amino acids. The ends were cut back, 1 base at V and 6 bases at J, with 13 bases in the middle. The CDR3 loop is CASSLSGAGSNEQFF. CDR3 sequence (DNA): TGTGCCAGCAGTTTATCCGGAGCGGGTAGCAATGAGCAGTTCTTC.